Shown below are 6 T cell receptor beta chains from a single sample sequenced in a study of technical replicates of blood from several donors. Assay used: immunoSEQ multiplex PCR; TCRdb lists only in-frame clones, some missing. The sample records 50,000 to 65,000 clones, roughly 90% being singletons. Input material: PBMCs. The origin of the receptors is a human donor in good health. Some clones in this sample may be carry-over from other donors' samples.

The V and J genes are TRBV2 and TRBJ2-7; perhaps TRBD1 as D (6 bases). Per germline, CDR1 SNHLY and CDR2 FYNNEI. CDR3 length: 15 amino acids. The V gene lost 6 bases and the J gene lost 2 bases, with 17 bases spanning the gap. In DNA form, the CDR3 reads TGTGCCAGCAGACTCCGGGACATTCGCACCTACGAGCAGTACTTC. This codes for CASRLRDIRTYEQYF.

The CDR3 DNA follows: TGTGCCAGTAGTATAACAGGGGCCTCTGGGGCCAACGTCCTGACTTTC. The encoded protein is CASSITGASGANVLTF. This chain connects TRBV19 to TRBJ2-6; TRBD1 matches 7 bases. Germline CDR1 and CDR2: LNHDA and SQIVND (reference sequence). The CDR3 is made up of 16 amino acids. The V and J ends lost 2 bases and 0 bases, in that order; junction bases with no gene match: 1. The complete variable domain, with remaining parts taken from reference TRBV19 and TRBJ2-6, reads DGGITQSPKYLFRKEGQNVTLSCEQNLNHDAMYWYRQDPGQGLRLIYYSQIVNDFQKGDIAEGYSVSREKKESFPLTVTSAQKNPTAFYLCASSITGASGANVLTFGAGSRLTVL.

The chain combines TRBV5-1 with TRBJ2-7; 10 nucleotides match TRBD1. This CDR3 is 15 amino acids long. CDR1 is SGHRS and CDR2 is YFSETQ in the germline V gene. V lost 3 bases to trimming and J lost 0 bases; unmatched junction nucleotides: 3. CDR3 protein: CASSSGTGVSYEQYF. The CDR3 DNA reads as TGCGCCAGCAGCTCCGGGACAGGGGTCTCCTACGAGCAGTACTTC.

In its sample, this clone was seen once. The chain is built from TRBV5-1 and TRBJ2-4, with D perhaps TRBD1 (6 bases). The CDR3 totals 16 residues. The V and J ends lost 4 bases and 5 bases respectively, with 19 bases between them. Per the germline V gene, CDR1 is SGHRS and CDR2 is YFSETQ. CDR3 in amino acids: CASSPNPRTVENIQYF. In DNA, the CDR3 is TGCGCCAGCAGCCCCAATCCCCGGACAGTGGAAAACATTCAGTACTTC.

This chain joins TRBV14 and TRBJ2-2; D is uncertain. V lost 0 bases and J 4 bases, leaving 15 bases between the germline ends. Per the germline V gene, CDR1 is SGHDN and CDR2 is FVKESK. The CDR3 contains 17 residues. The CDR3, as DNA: TGTGCCAGCAGCCAAGATTGGGCGACGGTCGGCACCGGGGAGCTGTTTTTT. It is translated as CASSQDWATVGTGELFF.

The CDR3 region is CASSEGANQGNQKTQYF. Written as DNA, the CDR3 is TGTGCCAGCAGTGAGGGGGCTAACCAGGGGAATCAAAAGACCCAGTACTTC. The V call is TRBV7-2, the J call TRBJ2-5; 7 bases agree with TRBD1. Per the germline V gene, CDR1 is SGHTA and CDR2 is FQGNSA. This CDR3 region has 17 residues. With V trimmed by 6 bases and J by 6 bases, 19 bases remained unmatched.